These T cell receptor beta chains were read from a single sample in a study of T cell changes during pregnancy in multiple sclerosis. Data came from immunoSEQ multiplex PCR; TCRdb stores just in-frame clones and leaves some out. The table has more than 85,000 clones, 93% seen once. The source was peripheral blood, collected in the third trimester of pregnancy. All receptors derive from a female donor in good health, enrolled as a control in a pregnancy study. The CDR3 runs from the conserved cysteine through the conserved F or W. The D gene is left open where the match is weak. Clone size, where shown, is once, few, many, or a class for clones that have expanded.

cdr3_aa: CASSPRAGGPGNEQFF; cdr3_nt: TGTGCCAGCAGCCCCAGAGCGGGAGGGCCAGGAAATGAGCAGTTCTTC; v_call: TRBV7-8; d_call: TRBD2; clone_size: NA; j_call: TRBJ2-1
cdr3_aa: CASSLSAGTGGNYEQYF; cdr3_nt: TGTGCCAGCAGTTTATCGGCAGGGACAGGGGGTAACTACGAGCAGTACTTC; v_call: TRBV27; d_call: TRBD1; clone_size: NA; j_call: TRBJ2-7
cdr3_aa: CSGAIPNYGYTF; cdr3_nt: TGCAGCGGGGCTATTCCTAACTATGGCTACACCTTC; v_call: TRBV29-1; d_call: NA; clone_size: NA; j_call: TRBJ1-2
cdr3_aa: CASSPSSANNYGYTF; cdr3_nt: TGTGCCAGCTCTCCCAGTAGCGCTAATAACTATGGCTACACCTTC; v_call: TRBV19; d_call: NA; clone_size: NA; j_call: TRBJ1-2
cdr3_aa: CASSADRGPYEQYF; cdr3_nt: TGTGCCAGCAGTGCGGACAGGGGCCCCTACGAGCAGTACTTC; v_call: TRBV6-5; d_call: TRBD1; clone_size: NA; j_call: TRBJ2-7
cdr3_aa: CASSLLLAGGGSTDTQYF; cdr3_nt: TGTGCCAGCAGTTTATTACTAGCGGGAGGTGGTTCCACAGATACGCAGTATTTT; v_call: TRBV27; d_call: TRBD2; clone_size: NA; j_call: TRBJ2-3
cdr3_aa: CASSPGDRGITDTQYF; cdr3_nt: TGCGCCAGCAGCCCCGGGGACAGGGGGATCACAGATACGCAGTATTTT; v_call: TRBV4-1; d_call: TRBD1; clone_size: NA; j_call: TRBJ2-3
cdr3_aa: CASSPRQGPYEQYF; cdr3_nt: TGTGCCAGCAGTCCCCGGCAGGGCCCCTACGAGCAGTACTTC; v_call: TRBV27; d_call: NA; clone_size: NA; j_call: TRBJ2-7
cdr3_aa: CASSDEDRATNQPQHF; cdr3_nt: TGTGCCAGCAGTGACGAAGACAGGGCTACCAATCAGCCCCAGCATTTT; v_call: TRBV2; d_call: TRBD1; clone_size: NA; j_call: TRBJ1-5
cdr3_aa: CASSPRDRLNTGELFF; cdr3_nt: TGTGCCAGCAGTCCCCGGGACAGGCTGAACACCGGGGAGCTGTTTTTT; v_call: TRBV27; d_call: TRBD1; clone_size: NA; j_call: TRBJ2-2
cdr3_aa: CASSEGGVAQPQHF; cdr3_nt: TGTGCCAGCTCTGAAGGAGGGGTGGCTCAGCCCCAGCATTTT; v_call: TRBV18; d_call: NA; clone_size: few; j_call: TRBJ1-5
cdr3_aa: CASSLLASPYEQYF; cdr3_nt: TGCGCCAGCAGCTTACTAGCGAGCCCCTACGAGCAGTACTTC; v_call: TRBV5-1; d_call: TRBD2; clone_size: once; j_call: TRBJ2-7
cdr3_aa: CASSRDTEETQYF; cdr3_nt: TGTGCCAGCTCACGGGACACGGAAGAGACCCAGTACTTC; v_call: TRBV18; d_call: NA; clone_size: once; j_call: TRBJ2-5
cdr3_aa: CASSHKRAGNTEAFF; cdr3_nt: TGTGCCAGCAGCCATAAGAGGGCGGGGAACACTGAAGCTTTCTTT; v_call: TRBV28; d_call: NA; clone_size: NA; j_call: TRBJ1-1
cdr3_aa: CASSLQAGVYGANVLTF; cdr3_nt: TGCGCCAGCAGCTTGCAAGCGGGAGTTTATGGGGCCAACGTCCTGACTTTC; v_call: TRBV5-1; d_call: TRBD2; clone_size: NA; j_call: TRBJ2-6
cdr3_aa: CASSPVRSATYEQYF; cdr3_nt: TGTGCCAGCTCACCAGTGAGGTCAGCCACCTACGAGCAGTACTTC; v_call: TRBV18; d_call: NA; clone_size: NA; j_call: TRBJ2-7
cdr3_aa: CASSPAGTSYEQYF; cdr3_nt: TGTGCCAGCTCACCGGCGGGGACCTCCTACGAGCAGTACTTC; v_call: TRBV18; d_call: NA; clone_size: NA; j_call: TRBJ2-7
cdr3_aa: CASTPSLSGIGTQYF; cdr3_nt: TGTGCCAGCACACCCTCACTTAGCGGGATAGGTACGCAGTATTTT; v_call: TRBV28; d_call: TRBD2; clone_size: NA; j_call: TRBJ2-3
cdr3_aa: CASSLVTSGSLSTDTQYF; cdr3_nt: TGCGCCAGCAGCTTGGTGACTAGCGGGAGCCTTAGCACAGATACGCAGTATTTT; v_call: TRBV5-1; d_call: TRBD2; clone_size: once; j_call: TRBJ2-3
cdr3_aa: CASLGAEKLFF; cdr3_nt: TGTGCCAGCCTTGGGGCCGAAAAACTGTTTTTT; v_call: TRBV27; d_call: NA; clone_size: NA; j_call: TRBJ1-4
cdr3_aa: CASSEPELVSYEQYF; cdr3_nt: TGTGCCAGCAGTGAACCCGAGTTGGTTTCCTACGAGCAGTACTTC; v_call: TRBV2; d_call: NA; clone_size: NA; j_call: TRBJ2-7
cdr3_aa: CASTPGTGEEKLFF; cdr3_nt: TGTGCCAGCACTCCGGGGACAGGGGAGGAAAAACTGTTTTTT; v_call: TRBV28; d_call: TRBD1; clone_size: NA; j_call: TRBJ1-4
cdr3_aa: CASSRDTRGTQYF; cdr3_nt: TGTGCCAGCAGCCGGGACACCAGAGGGACCCAGTACTTC; v_call: TRBV7-2; d_call: NA; clone_size: NA; j_call: TRBJ2-5
cdr3_aa: CAISGTSQWYIQYF; cdr3_nt: TGTGCCATCAGTGGAACCTCCCAGTGGTACATTCAGTACTTC; v_call: TRBV10-3; d_call: NA; clone_size: NA; j_call: TRBJ2-4
cdr3_aa: CAISETGSGANVLTF; cdr3_nt: TGTGCCATCAGTGAGACAGGTAGTGGGGCCAACGTCCTGACTTTC; v_call: TRBV10-3; d_call: NA; clone_size: NA; j_call: TRBJ2-6
cdr3_aa: CAWSLQGNEQYF; cdr3_nt: TGTGCCTGGAGTCTTCAGGGAAACGAGCAGTACTTC; v_call: TRBV30; d_call: NA; clone_size: NA; j_call: TRBJ2-7
cdr3_aa: CASSTWRENSNQPQHF; cdr3_nt: TGTGCCAGCAGTACTTGGAGGGAGAATAGCAATCAGCCCCAGCATTTT; v_call: TRBV28; d_call: NA; clone_size: NA; j_call: TRBJ1-5